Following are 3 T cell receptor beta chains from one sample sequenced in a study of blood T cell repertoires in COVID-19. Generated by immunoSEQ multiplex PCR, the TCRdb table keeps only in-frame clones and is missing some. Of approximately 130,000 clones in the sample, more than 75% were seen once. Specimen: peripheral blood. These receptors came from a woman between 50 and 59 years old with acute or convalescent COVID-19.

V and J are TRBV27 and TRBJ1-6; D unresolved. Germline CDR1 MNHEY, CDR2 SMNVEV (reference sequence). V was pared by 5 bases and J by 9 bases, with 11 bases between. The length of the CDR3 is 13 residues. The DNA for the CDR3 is TGTGCCAGCAGTCCCGTCCCGGGTTCACCCCTCCACTTT. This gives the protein CASSPVPGSPLHF.

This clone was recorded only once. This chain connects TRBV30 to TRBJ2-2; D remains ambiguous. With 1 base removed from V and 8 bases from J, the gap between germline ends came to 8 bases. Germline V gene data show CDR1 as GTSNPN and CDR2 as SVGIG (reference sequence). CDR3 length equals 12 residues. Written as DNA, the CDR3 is TGTGCCTGGAGTGGTCCAGTGGGGGAGCTGTTTTTT. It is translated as CAWSGPVGELFF.

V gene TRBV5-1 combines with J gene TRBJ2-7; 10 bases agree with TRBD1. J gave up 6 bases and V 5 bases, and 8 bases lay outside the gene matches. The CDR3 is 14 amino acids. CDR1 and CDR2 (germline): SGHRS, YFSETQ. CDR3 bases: TGCGCCAGCAGTCCCGGGACAGGGGTGGTCGAGCAGTACTTC. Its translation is CASSPGTGVVEQYF.